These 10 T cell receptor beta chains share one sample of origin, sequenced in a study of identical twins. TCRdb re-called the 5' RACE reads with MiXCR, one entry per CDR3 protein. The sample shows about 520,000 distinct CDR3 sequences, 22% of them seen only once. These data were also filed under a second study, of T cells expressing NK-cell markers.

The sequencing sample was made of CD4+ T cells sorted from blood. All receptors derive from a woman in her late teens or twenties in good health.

In DNA, the CDR3 is TGTGCCAGCAGCTCATCCTTTCCAGATACGCAGTATTTT. This translates into CASSSSFPDTQYF. The V and J genes are TRBV7-2 and TRBJ2-3; D not certain. The V gene's germline CDR1 is SGHTA and CDR2 FQGNSA. The CDR3 has 13 residues. Deletions cut 4 bases from V and 4 bases from J, with 9 bases between.

The CDR3, as DNA: TGCAGCGTTGAAGACAGAAACGAAGCTTTCTTT. Translating gives CSVEDRNEAFF. The V gene is TRBV29-1, the J gene TRBJ1-1; D gene uncertain. Germline CDR1 SQVTM, CDR2 ANQGSEA. CDR3 size: 11 residues. Trimming took off 0 bases at V and 8 bases at J, with 7 bases between the two ends.

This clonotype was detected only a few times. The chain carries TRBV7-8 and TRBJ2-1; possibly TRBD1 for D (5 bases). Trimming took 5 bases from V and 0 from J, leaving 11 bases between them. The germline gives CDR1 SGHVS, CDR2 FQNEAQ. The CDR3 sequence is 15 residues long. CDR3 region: CASSTTENSYNEQFF. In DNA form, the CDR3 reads TGTGCCAGCAGCACGACAGAAAACTCCTACAATGAGCAGTTCTTC.

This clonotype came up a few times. The DNA for the CDR3 is TGTGCCAGCAGCTTAGGAGGACTGGTGGCGCAGTATTTT. It encodes CASSLGGLVAQYF. The rearrangement joins TRBV7-2 to TRBJ2-3, with a weak D call TRBD2 (5 bases). This CDR3 spans 13 amino acids. Germline-derived CDR1 and CDR2 are SGHTA and FQGNSA. V lost 1 base to trimming and J lost 10 bases, with 12 bases between them.

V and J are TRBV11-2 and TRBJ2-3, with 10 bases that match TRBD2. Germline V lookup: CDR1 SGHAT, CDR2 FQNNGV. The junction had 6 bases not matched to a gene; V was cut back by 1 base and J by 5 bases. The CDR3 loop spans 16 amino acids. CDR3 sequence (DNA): TGTGCCAGCAGCTTAGTATTGCCTAGCGGGGGAGATACGCAGTATTTT. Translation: CASSLVLPSGGDTQYF.

The CDR3 nucleotides read TGTGCCAGCAGTTTTGGGGGGGCGGGCTACACCTTC. This translates into CASSFGGAGYTF. The chain employs TRBV12-3 or TRBV12-4 and TRBJ1-2; TRBD1 might be the D (6 bases). With 3 bases removed from V and 8 bases from J, the gap between germline ends came to 10 bases. This CDR3 comprises 12 residues.

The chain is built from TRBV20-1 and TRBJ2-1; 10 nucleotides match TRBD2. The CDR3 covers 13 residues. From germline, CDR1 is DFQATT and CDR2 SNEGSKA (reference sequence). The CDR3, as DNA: TGCAGCCCCAGCGGGAGGGCGTACAATGAGCAGTTCTTC. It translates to CSPSGRAYNEQFF.

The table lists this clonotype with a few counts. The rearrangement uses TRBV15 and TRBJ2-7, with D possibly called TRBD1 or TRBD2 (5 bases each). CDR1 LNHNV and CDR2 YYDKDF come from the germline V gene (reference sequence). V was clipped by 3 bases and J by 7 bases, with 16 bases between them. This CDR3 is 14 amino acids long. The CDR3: CATSRVDTTGEQYF. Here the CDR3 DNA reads TGTGCCACCAGCAGGGTGGACACGACGGGGGAGCAGTACTTC. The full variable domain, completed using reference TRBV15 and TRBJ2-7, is DAMVIQNPRYQVTQFGKPVTLSCSQTLNHNVMYWYQQKSSQAPKLLFHYYDKDFNNEADTPDNFQSRRPNTSFCFLDIRSPGLGDTAMYLCATSRVDTTGEQYFGPGTRLTVT.

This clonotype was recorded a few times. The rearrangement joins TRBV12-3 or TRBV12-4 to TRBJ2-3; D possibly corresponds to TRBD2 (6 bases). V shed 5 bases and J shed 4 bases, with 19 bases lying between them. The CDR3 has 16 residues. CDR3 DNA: TGTGCCAGCAGTCCCGGGCGGCGGGGTGGACCAGATACGCAGTATTTT. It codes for CASSPGRRGGPDTQYF.

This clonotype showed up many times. The CDR3 bases are TGCAGTGCTAGACAAACAGGGGGAGGCTACGAGCAGTACTTC. Its protein product is CSARQTGGGYEQYF. The chain is built from TRBV20-1 and TRBJ2-7; 8 bases match TRBD1. With 2 bases clipped from V and 3 bases from J, the junction kept 6 bases outside the gene matches. The CDR3 runs to 14 residues. Germline CDR1 reads DFQATT; CDR2 reads SNEGSKA (reference sequence).